This is a list of T cell receptor beta chains from one sample in a study of blood T cells in healthy people across ages. From the 5' RACE reads, TCRdb called clonotypes with MiXCR, one entry per CDR3 protein. The repertoire holds more than 800,000 distinct CDR3 sequences, with more than 25% as singletons. Sequences were obtained from blood. The receptors originated from a woman of 80 years or more in good health. Each CDR3 is given with its conserved first and last residue. A D gene is named only where the DNA matches it firmly. A clone size is listed for some rows: how often the clone was seen (once, few, many), or a class if it is expanded.

j_gene | v_gene | abundance | len | d_gene | CDR3nt | CDR3aa
TRBJ1-2 | TRBV20-1 | many | 14 | NA | TGCAGTGCTAGAGTGGACAGTTTCGGCTATGGCTACACCTTC | CSARVDSFGYGYTF
TRBJ1-2 | TRBV5-1 | many | 13 | NA | TGCGCCAGCAGCTCTCAGACAGTGGGAGGCTACACCTTC | CASSSQTVGGYTF
TRBJ2-1 | TRBV6-5 | NA | 15 | NA | TGTGCCAGCAGTTATCGGACACTGGCGGGTAATGAGCAGTTCTTC | CASSYRTLAGNEQFF
TRBJ1-6 | TRBV7-2 | once | 15 | NA | TGTGCCAGCAGCTCAGTCACTTCGTATAATTCACCCCTCCACTTT | CASSSVTSYNSPLHF
TRBJ2-1 | TRBV12-1 | many | 15 | NA | TGTGCCAGCAGCACGAGACTAGCGGGGGGTCAGGTGCAGTTCTTC | CASSTRLAGGQVQFF
TRBJ2-1 | TRBV15 | NA | 16 | TRBD2 | TGTGCCACCAGCTCCCCCGGGACTAGTGGGACCCATGAGCAGTTCTTC | CATSSPGTSGTHEQFF
TRBJ1-1 | TRBV2 | NA | 14 | NA | TGTGCCAGCAGTGAATACAGAACCAACACTGAAGCTTTCTTT | CASSEYRTNTEAFF
TRBJ2-7 | TRBV19 | NA | 14 | TRBD2 | TGTGCCAGTAAGTGGACTAGCGGGGTCCATGAGCAGTACTTC | CASKWTSGVHEQYF
TRBJ1-2 | TRBV3-1 | many | 13 | NA | TGTGCCAGCAGCCGCGGACGAACCTATGGCTACACCTTC | CASSRGRTYGYTF
TRBJ2-7 | TRBV6-5 | many | 14 | NA | TGTGCCAGCAGTTACTACCGGAGTTCTTTCGAGCAGTACTTC | CASSYYRSSFEQYF
TRBJ1-5 | TRBV20-1 | many | 13 | NA | TGCAGTGCTAGACCCTACCCCAATCAGCCCCAGCATTTT | CSARPYPNQPQHF
TRBJ2-5 | TRBV27 | many | 14 | NA | TGTGCCAGCAGCCGATTTGAGCGGCCAGGGGCCCAGTACTTC | CASSRFERPGAQYF
TRBJ2-1 | TRBV30 | many | 11 | NA | TGTGCCTGGAGTCCCCGAGATGAGCAGTTCTTC | CAWSPRDEQFF
TRBJ1-5 | TRBV30 | NA | 18 | TRBD1 | TGTGCCTGGACCCGGAGGACAGGGGACCAAATTAGCAATCAGCCCCAGCATTTT | CAWTRRTGDQISNQPQHF
TRBJ2-2 | TRBV29-1 | few | 12 | NA | TGCAGCGTTGGAAGTGGCACCGGGGAGCTGTTTTTT | CSVGSGTGELFF
TRBJ1-5 | TRBV7-8 | NA | 14 | NA | TGTGCCAGCAGCTTAATGGCAGCCTATCAGCCCCAGCATTTT | CASSLMAAYQPQHF
TRBJ2-1 | TRBV20-1 | few | 14 | NA | TGCAGTGCTAGAGCGGGAGTAAGATACAATGAGCAGTTCTTC | CSARAGVRYNEQFF